This section outlines one T cell receptor beta chain sequence together with its context. Its antigen is undetermined. PCR primers comprised 60 Vbeta and 13 Jbeta primers. Only in-frame clones appear in the TCRdb table, and some are missing; sequencing was by immunoSEQ multiplex PCR. The repertoire includes about 140,000 clones, about four fifths of them detected once, and roughly 4.2% sits in the top ten. The data were obtained in a study of cytomegalovirus exposure and HLA in healthy donors. Study-wide results and caveats: The productive fraction for most TCR beta V segments was about 90% or about 30% in an earlier analysis.

The sample taken for sequencing was PBMCs. The sequence came from a man between 35 and 55 years old in good health and CMV-seropositive.

For the CDR3, the DNA is TGTGCCAGTAGTACCGGGGACAGATACTTCCCAAATCAGCCCCAGCATTTT. It codes for CASSTGDRYFPNQPQHF. The rearrangement joins TRBV19 to TRBJ1-5; 7 nucleotides line up with TRBD1. CDR3 length: 17 residues. After removal of 4 bases from V and 4 bases from J, the junction contained 13 bases not matched to a gene. CDR1 LNHDA and CDR2 SQIVND come from the germline V gene (reference sequence).